The 20 T cell receptor beta chains in this list originate from one sample, sequenced in a study of molecular identifiers for immune sequencing clone quantification. From the PCR reads, TCRdb called clonotypes with MiXCR, one entry per CDR3 protein. The sample has approximately 500,000 distinct CDR3 sequences; about 25% are singletons. Sequencing was done on a sample of naive CD8+ T cells from blood, with Jurkat cell RNA spiked in. The subset was: FACS-sorted CD8+CD4-CCR7+CD45RA+ naive T cells. Receptors originate from a human donor in good health. Some libraries in this study had Jurkat cell RNA spiked in.

In this sample, this clonotype turned up a few times. This rearrangement joins TRBV9 to TRBJ2-2; D unclear. The V and J ends lost 7 bases and 0 bases respectively, with 7 bases between them. Germline V CDR1 and CDR2: SGDLS, YYNGEE. The CDR3 is 13 amino acids. CDR3 residues: CASPDPNTGELFF. The CDR3 DNA reads as TGTGCCAGCCCGGACCCGAACACCGGGGAGCTGTTTTTT.

This clonotype was counted between two and nine times. V is TRBV7-6 and J is TRBJ2-3; D gene uncertain. Germline loops: CDR1 SGHVS, CDR2 FNYEAQ. The CDR3 is 14 residues long. Trimming stripped 2 bases from V and 1 base from J, with 7 bases between. CDR3 in amino acids: CASSLRSGTDTQYF. The CDR3 DNA reads as TGTGCCAGCAGCTTAAGATCCGGCACAGATACGCAGTATTTT.

This clonotype was found a few times. The chain combines TRBV28 with TRBJ2-3; D not certain. The CDR3 totals 12 residues. Trimming removed 7 bases from V and 2 bases from J, with 7 bases in between. Germline assignment: CDR1 MDHEN and CDR2 SYDVKM. In DNA, the CDR3 is TGTGCCAGCATGGAAGCCACAGATACGCAGTATTTT. This translates into CASMEATDTQYF. The variable domain in full, with the rest retrieved from reference TRBV28 and TRBJ2-3, is DVKVTQSSRYLVKRTGEKVFLECVQDMDHENMFWYRQDPGLGLRLIYFSYDVKMKEKGDIPEGYSVSREKKERFSLILESASTNQTSMYLCASMEATDTQYFGPGTRLTVL.

In the case of this clonotype: The junction and the germline gene differ at one end; a read error may be behind it. The V and J genes are TRBV5-4 and TRBJ2-6, with a weak D call TRBD1 (5 bases). The CDR3 is 19 amino acids. The germline V gene has CDR1 SGHNT and CDR2 YYREEE (reference sequence). CDR3 sequence reads: CASSLEVTSLGSGATILPF. The CDR3 DNA reads TGTGCCAGCAGCTTGGAAGTAACTTCCCTGGGCTCTGGGGCCACCATCCTGCCTTTC. The full variable domain, completed using reference TRBV5-4 and TRBJ2-6, is ETGVTQSPTHLIKTRGQQVTLRCSSQSGHNTVSWYQQALGQGPQFIFQYYREEENGRGNFPPRFSGLQFPNYSSELNVNALELDDSALYLCASSLEVTSLGSGATILPFGAGSRLTVL.

V gene TRBV19 combines with J gene TRBJ2-7; D is perhaps TRBD1 (6 bases). Looked up from germline, CDR1 is LNHDA and CDR2 is SQIVND (reference sequence). The V and J ends lost 5 bases and 2 bases respectively, with 13 bases between them. The CDR3 is 14 amino acids. CDR3 in amino acids: CASSLDWGPYEQYF. The CDR3 nucleotides are TGTGCCAGTAGTCTGGACTGGGGGCCCTACGAGCAGTACTTC.

The chain employs TRBV6-5 and TRBJ1-2; 10 nucleotides line up with TRBD1. V gave up 0 bases and J gave up 8 bases; unmatched junction bases: 15. The CDR3 loop spans 18 amino acids. The germline V gene encodes CDR1 MNHEY and CDR2 SVGAGI. CDR3 in amino acids: CASSYSLQTGQGTVGYTF. In DNA form, the CDR3 reads TGTGCCAGCAGTTACTCCCTCCAAACGGGACAGGGGACCGTCGGCTACACCTTC.

This clonotype has just one count. A read error may be the cause here, since a much bigger clone is one base away. This chain uses TRBV6-5 with TRBJ2-5; D remains unclear. This CDR3 spans 14 amino acids. Trimming pared 1 base from V and 3 bases from J, leaving 9 bases between. Germline lookup yields CDR1 MNHEY and CDR2 SVGAGI. CDR3 region: CASSYFGPEETQYF. CDR3 nucleotide sequence: TGTGCCAGCAGTTACTTTGGGCCGGAAGAGACCCAGTACTTC.

The chain combines TRBV4-3 with TRBJ2-3; 11 bases are shared with TRBD1. V lost 1 base, J lost 5 bases, and 5 bases stayed unmatched. This CDR3 region has 16 residues. The germline V gene encodes CDR1 LGHNA and CDR2 YSLEER. This CDR3 reads CASSQGTGGLLDTQYF. As DNA, the CDR3 is TGCGCCAGCAGCCAAGGGACAGGGGGCTTATTAGATACGCAGTATTTT.

Details on this clonotype: A read error may explain this, as a much larger clone is one base away. J is TRBJ2-3 and V is TRBV20-1; perhaps TRBD2 as D (6 bases). CDR1 is DFQATT, CDR2 SNEGSKA, per germline (reference sequence). The CDR3 length is 15 residues. V was shortened by 4 bases and J by 5 bases, with 19 bases between the two germline ends. The CDR3 coding sequence is TGCAGTGCTATCGAGCGGGCGGGCCTGGTAGATACGCAGTATTTT. Its translation: CSAIERAGLVDTQYF.

This clonotype appeared a few times. CDR3 in DNA: TGTGCCAGCAGTTCCGCGGCTCATCTGGCGAACACCGGGGAGCTGTTTTTT. Protein: CASSSAAHLANTGELFF. The genes are TRBV28 and TRBJ2-2; D gene ambiguous. Germline V gene data show CDR1 as MDHEN and CDR2 as SYDVKM. This CDR3 is built from 17 residues. The germline V and J ends were trimmed by 4 bases and 0 bases, with 15 bases remaining between them.

This clonotype has at least ten counts. The chain combines TRBV28 with TRBJ2-1; weak D call: TRBD2 (5 bases). The CDR3 has 14 amino acids. V lost 5 bases, J lost 9 bases, and 17 bases lay in between. Germline CDR1 reads MDHEN; CDR2 reads SYDVKM. The CDR3 protein is CASSPYPEAIEQFF. DNA for the CDR3: TGTGCCAGCAGTCCCTACCCGGAGGCGATTGAGCAGTTCTTC.

The rearrangement uses TRBV10-3 and TRBJ2-3, with TRBD1 matching over 12 bases. The CDR3 consists of 16 residues. Germline CDR1 and CDR2: ENHRY and SYGVKD. The junction had 6 bases not matched to a gene; V was cut back by 6 bases and J by 2 bases. For the CDR3, the DNA is TGTGCCATCAGCGGGACAGGGGGCAAAGACACAGATACGCAGTATTTT. Protein sequence: CAISGTGGKDTDTQYF.

This clonotype was found once. Given a much more abundant clone one base away, this may be a read error. The chain employs TRBV12-3 or TRBV12-4 and TRBJ1-3; D perhaps matches TRBD1 (5 bases). This CDR3 spans 15 amino acids. This CDR3 is CASSLGPHSGDTIYF. The CDR3 DNA sequence: TGTGCCAGCAGTCTGGGACCGCACTCTGGAGACACCATATATTTT.

This clonotype was seen more than once but under ten times. The chain joins TRBV23-1 to TRBJ1-4; 9 bases align to TRBD1. Being an ORF, TRBV23-1 has a function that is uncertain. This CDR3 is built from 17 residues. Trimming cost V 7 bases and J 6 bases; bases outside gene matches: 15. The CDR3 region is CASKAQGASLDHEKLFF. Written as DNA, the CDR3 is TGCGCCAGCAAGGCACAGGGGGCATCATTAGATCATGAAAAACTGTTTTTT.

Ten or more counts support this clonotype. The genes are TRBV11-2 and TRBJ2-4; 8 bases fit TRBD1. The germline gives CDR1 SGHAT, CDR2 FQNNGV. The CDR3 is 18 residues long. Unmatched junction bases numbered 9, after V lost 0 bases and J lost 2 bases. CDR3 DNA: TGTGCCAGCAGCTTAGATGGTTTGGGACAGGCTTCCAAAAACATTCAGTACTTC. Its protein product is CASSLDGLGQASKNIQYF.

This sequence joins TRBV24-1 and TRBJ2-1; 10 bases map to TRBD1. CDR1 and CDR2 (germline): KGHDR, SFDVKD. This CDR3 is 15 amino acids long. V gave up 3 bases and J gave up 5 bases; unmatched junction bases: 3. The CDR3 is CATSDPGTGDNEQFF. The CDR3, as DNA: TGTGCCACCAGTGATCCCGGGACAGGGGACAATGAGCAGTTCTTC.

The V call is TRBV20-1, the J call TRBJ2-3; D unclear. This CDR3 region has 13 residues. V lost 2 bases and J 6 bases, leaving 12 bases between the germline ends. Germline V gives CDR1 DFQATT, CDR2 SNEGSKA (reference sequence). The CDR3 DNA sequence: TGCAGTGCTAGATTTAGCCTCGGGGATACGCAGTATTTT. The encoded protein is CSARFSLGDTQYF.

This clonotype was seen ten or more times. This chain uses TRBV2 with TRBJ1-1, with D perhaps matching TRBD1 (6 bases). The CDR3 runs to 13 residues. The V end lost 4 bases, the J end lost 3 bases, and 9 bases lay between the germline ends. Germline lookup yields CDR1 SNHLY and CDR2 FYNNEI. CDR3 sequence reads: CASSGGGHTEAFF. For the CDR3, the DNA is TGTGCCAGCAGTGGCGGGGGCCACACTGAAGCTTTCTTT.

This clonotype was seen many times. The V call is TRBV4-1, the J call TRBJ1-1; tentative D call: TRBD1 (6 bases). The CDR3 sequence is 13 residues long. Trimming removed 4 bases at V and 3 bases at J, with 9 bases between. CDR1 and CDR2 from the germline V gene are MGHRA and YSYEKL. The CDR3 reads CASSPRGDTEAFF. In DNA, the CDR3 is TGCGCCAGCAGCCCCAGGGGTGACACTGAAGCTTTCTTT.

This clonotype turned up a few times. This may arise from a read error, as a much more abundant clone is one base away. The chain employs TRBV29-1 and TRBJ1-1, with D possibly TRBD1 on 6 matching bases. This CDR3 has 14 amino acids. Germline V gives CDR1 SQVTM, CDR2 ANQGSEA. The germline V and J ends were trimmed by 7 bases and 4 bases, with 19 bases remaining between them. CDR3 region: CSAGRGAFSTEAFF. DNA for the CDR3: TGCAGCGCTGGACGGGGGGCGTTTAGCACTGAAGCTTTCTTT.